The 13 T cell receptor beta chains in this list originate from one sample, sequenced in a study of identical twins. TCRdb processed the 5' RACE reads anew with MiXCR; each CDR3 protein has one entry. Here the sample spans 200,000 or so distinct CDR3 sequences, approximately 15% being singletons. These records were also assigned to another study, of T cells expressing NK-cell markers.

The sequenced sample consisted of CD8+ T cells sorted from blood. These receptors were taken from a woman younger than 35 in good health.

The rearrangement joins TRBV5-5 to TRBJ2-5; TRBD1 matches 7 bases. CDR3 size: 15 residues. Germline CDR1 and CDR2: SGHKS and YYEKEE (reference sequence). With 2 bases clipped from V and 5 bases from J, the junction kept 9 bases outside the gene matches. The CDR3 DNA follows: TGTGCCAGCAGCTTCCTTAGACAGGGTGGTGAGACCCAGTACTTC. Translated, it gives CASSFLRQGGETQYF. The entire variable domain, with the rest obtained from reference TRBV5-5 and TRBJ2-5, is as follows: DAGVTQSPTHLIKTRGQQVTLRCSPISGHKSVSWYQQVLGQGPQFIFQYYEKEERGRGNFPDRFSARQFPNYSSELNVNALLLGDSALYLCASSFLRQGGETQYFGPGTRLLVL.

This clonotype came up a few times. This chain uses TRBV5-1 with TRBJ2-6, with D hard to call. This CDR3 contains 13 residues. V lost 4 bases to trimming and J lost 4 bases, with 6 bases between them. Germline assignment: CDR1 SGHRS and CDR2 YFSETQ. The CDR3 bases are TGCGCCAGCAGCCCCTACGGGGCCAACGTCCTGACTTTC. This translates into CASSPYGANVLTF.

This clonotype was picked up many times. The V call is TRBV2, the J call TRBJ1-1; D is perhaps TRBD1 (5 bases). With 8 bases removed from V and 5 bases from J, the gap between germline ends came to 6 bases. This CDR3 contains 10 residues. Germline V lookup: CDR1 SNHLY, CDR2 FYNNEI. This chain's CDR3 is CASGGTEAFF. The CDR3 DNA follows: TGTGCCAGCGGGGGGACTGAAGCTTTCTTT.

This chain uses TRBV3-1 with TRBJ1-2, with D maybe TRBD1 (5 bases). The CDR3 totals 17 residues. V was trimmed by 1 base and J by 0 bases, leaving 15 bases between them. Germline values: CDR1 LGHDT, CDR2 YNNKEL (reference sequence). The CDR3, as DNA: TGTGCCAGCAGCCAAGTGGGAGGGGTGCCCGCTAACTATGGCTACACCTTC. The encoded protein is CASSQVGGVPANYGYTF.

In its sample, this clonotype was seen a few times. V is TRBV10-2 and J is TRBJ2-1; tentatively, D is TRBD1 or TRBD2 (5 bases each). Germline CDR1 WSHSY, CDR2 SAAADI. The V end was cut by 4 bases, the J end by 3 bases, with 13 bases between. This CDR3 comprises 15 residues. The CDR3 DNA sequence: TGCGCCAGCAGTGGGTCCGGGACCTACTACAATGAGCAGTTCTTC. Translating gives CASSGSGTYYNEQFF.

V usage is TRBV7-9 and J usage is TRBJ1-1; no reliable D call. This CDR3 has 14 amino acids. Germline V lookup: CDR1 SEHNR, CDR2 FQNEAQ (reference sequence). Deletions cut 5 bases from V and 11 bases from J, with 21 bases between. CDR3 protein: CASSPPGLEGPAFF. CDR3 DNA: TGTGCCAGCAGCCCCCCGGGCTTGGAGGGCCCGGCTTTCTTT.

The chain recombines TRBV6-4 with TRBJ1-1; D is ambiguous. This CDR3 region has 14 residues. Per the germline V gene, CDR1 is MRHNA and CDR2 is SNTAGT. V dropped 4 bases and J dropped 1 base, with 10 bases sitting between them. The CDR3 DNA reads as TGTGCCAGCAGTGTGTCCAGCGGGAACACTGAAGCTTTCTTT. The encoded protein is CASSVSSGNTEAFF.

V gene TRBV5-1 combines with J gene TRBJ1-4, with a weak D call TRBD1 (6 bases). V lost 2 bases to trimming and J lost 8 bases, with 13 bases between them. The germline CDR1 and CDR2 sequences are SGHRS and YFSETQ. The CDR3 extends over 14 amino acids. CDR3 in DNA: TGCGCCAGCAGCTTACGGGGGCTTGGCGAAAAACTGTTTTTT. Its protein product is CASSLRGLGEKLFF.

This rearrangement joins TRBV9 to TRBJ2-7; D possibly corresponds to TRBD2 (6 bases). The germline gives CDR1 SGDLS, CDR2 YYNGEE. The CDR3 contains 15 residues. V lost 3 bases to trimming and J lost 2 bases, with 15 bases between them. The DNA of the CDR3 is TGTGCCAGCAGCGGTGGGGGGACCGGAACCTACGAGCAGTACTTC. Amino acids: CASSGGGTGTYEQYF.

The J gene is TRBJ2-2, the V gene TRBV7-9; 7 bases map to TRBD2. CDR3 length: 14 residues. The germline gives CDR1 SEHNR, CDR2 FQNEAQ (reference sequence). J lost 4 bases, V lost 11 bases, and 10 bases had no gene match. Here the CDR3 reads CAPIRLAVTGELFF. Written as DNA, the CDR3 is TGTGCCCCAATTAGACTAGCAGTCACCGGGGAGCTGTTTTTT.

This rearrangement joins TRBV12-5 to TRBJ2-1, with TRBD1 matching 8 bases. This CDR3 has 18 residues. Trimming took 5 bases from V and 4 from J; bases not matched to a gene: 16. Germline V gene lookup returns CDR1 LGHNT and CDR2 FRNRAP. CDR3 in amino acids: CASGTRTGPVPTYNEQFF. CDR3 nucleotides: TGTGCTAGTGGTACGAGGACAGGGCCCGTGCCGACGTACAATGAGCAGTTCTTC.

This clonotype was seen only a few times. This sequence joins TRBV10-2 and TRBJ2-1, with 16 bases aligning to TRBD2. Germline CDR1 and CDR2: WSHSY and SAAADI. This CDR3 is 19 amino acids long. The junction had 13 bases not matched to a gene; V was cut back by 6 bases and J by 5 bases. CDR3 loop: CASSPTPGLAGGPHNEQFF. The CDR3 nucleotides read TGCGCCAGCAGCCCCACCCCGGGACTAGCGGGAGGGCCCCACAATGAGCAGTTCTTC.

This clonotype was counted at least ten times. This chain joins TRBV6-2 or TRBV6-3 and TRBJ1-5, with D maybe TRBD1 (5 bases). Germline assignment: CDR1 MNHEY and CDR2 SVGEGT. This CDR3 is 16 amino acids long. V lost 4 bases, J lost 0 bases, and 13 bases lay in between. CDR3 DNA: TGTGCCAGCAGTTCCTTCCAGGGACTTAGCAATCAGCCCCAGCATTTT. Translating gives CASSSFQGLSNQPQHF.